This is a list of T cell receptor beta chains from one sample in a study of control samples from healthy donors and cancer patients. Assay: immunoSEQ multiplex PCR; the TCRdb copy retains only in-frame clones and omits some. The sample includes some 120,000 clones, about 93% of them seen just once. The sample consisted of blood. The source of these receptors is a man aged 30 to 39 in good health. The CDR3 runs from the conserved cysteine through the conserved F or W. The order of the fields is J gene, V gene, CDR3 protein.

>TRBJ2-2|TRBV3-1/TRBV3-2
CASSQFGELFF
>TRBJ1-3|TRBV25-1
CASSEFDRGGLPGNTIYF
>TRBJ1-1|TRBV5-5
CASSLEGLHTEAFF
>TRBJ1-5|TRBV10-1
CASSDAGTGPPREPQHF
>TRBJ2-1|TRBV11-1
CASSWTGSSYNEQFF
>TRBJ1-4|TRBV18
CASSQWPPGQITTNEKLFF
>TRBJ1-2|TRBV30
CAWSHIYGYTF
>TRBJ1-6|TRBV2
CASNPDRGSYNSPLHF
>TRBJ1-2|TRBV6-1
CASSEAGTTYGYTF
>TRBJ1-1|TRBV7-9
CASRETQGSTEAFF
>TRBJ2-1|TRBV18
CASSPTAGGNEQFF
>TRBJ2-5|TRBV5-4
CASSSRGGTDQETQYF
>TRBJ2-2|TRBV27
CASSPGQTGELFF
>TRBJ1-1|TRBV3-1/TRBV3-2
CASSQDPLKGGSYTEAFF
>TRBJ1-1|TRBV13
CASSRDRARNTEAFF
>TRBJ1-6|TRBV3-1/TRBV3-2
CASSPDSGNSPLHF
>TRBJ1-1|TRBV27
CASSFGVSATGILTEAFF